Below are 13 T cell receptor beta chains sequenced from a single sample in a study of T cell responses to AZD1222 COVID-19 vaccine. Assay used: immunoSEQ multiplex PCR; TCRdb lists only in-frame clones, some missing. The table has approximately 140,000 clones, roughly 91% seen once. The sequences come from peripheral blood, collected on day 0 of AZD1222 vaccination. The receptors originated from an adult in good health.

To note about this clone: At the DNA level, this CDR3 is encoded by other sequences in the same sample as well. The chain recombines TRBV19 with TRBJ1-5; D perhaps matches TRBD1 (6 bases). The CDR3 loop spans 14 amino acids. V lost 4 bases and J lost 6, with 13 bases in between. Germline lookup yields CDR1 LNHDA and CDR2 SQIVND (reference sequence). The CDR3 loop reads CASSKGQGGQPQHF. DNA for the CDR3: TGTGCCAGTAGTAAAGGGCAAGGGGGTCAGCCCCAGCATTTT.

The chain is built from TRBV11-1 and TRBJ2-5; TRBD1 is a possible D gene (6 bases). Trimming cost V 1 base and J 5 bases, with 14 bases left between them. This CDR3 has 15 amino acids. From germline, CDR1 is SGHAT and CDR2 FQDESV (reference sequence). In DNA form, the CDR3 reads TGTGCCAGCAGCTTAGTTCGAGGACAGTCGGAGACCCAGTACTTC. Protein: CASSLVRGQSETQYF.

The V call is TRBV6-5, the J call TRBJ1-1; D may be TRBD1 (6 bases). The CDR3 length is 14 residues. V was cut by 6 bases and J by 0 bases, with 11 bases left in between. The V gene's germline CDR1 is MNHEY and CDR2 SVGAGI. This CDR3 reads CASSEGHLNTEAFF. CDR3 nucleotide sequence: TGTGCCAGCAGCGAGGGACATTTGAACACTGAAGCTTTCTTT.

The chain combines TRBV7-8 with TRBJ1-4; D remains ambiguous. Germline V lookup: CDR1 SGHVS, CDR2 FQNEAQ. The CDR3 runs 16 residues. Deletions cut 1 base from V and 5 bases from J, with 14 bases between. As DNA, the CDR3 is TGTGCCAGCAGCTTAGGACCGGATCTACGCAATGAAAAACTGTTTTTT. As protein: CASSLGPDLRNEKLFF.

This sequence joins TRBV28 and TRBJ1-5, with D possibly TRBD1 on 6 matching bases. CDR1 is MDHEN, CDR2 SYDVKM, per germline. This CDR3 has 12 residues. V shed 10 bases and J shed 6 bases, with 13 bases lying between them. The CDR3 DNA follows: TGTGCCACCTCACAGGGCAGTCAGCCCCAGCATTTT. It specifies CATSQGSQPQHF.

V is TRBV19 and J is TRBJ1-5; D gene uncertain. V was pared by 3 bases and J by 1 base, with 7 bases between. Per the germline V gene, CDR1 is LNHDA and CDR2 is SQIVND (reference sequence). The CDR3 spans 14 residues. DNA for the CDR3: TGTGCCAGTAGTATCTGGGTAAGCAATCAGCCCCAGCATTTT. It encodes CASSIWVSNQPQHF.

The chain carries TRBV6-4 and TRBJ1-6; TRBD1 matches 9 bases. This CDR3 is built from 14 residues. V shed 5 bases, J shed 9 bases, and the junction held 5 bases outside the gene matches. Per the germline V gene, CDR1 is MRHNA and CDR2 is SNTAGT. The CDR3 reads CASSPTGGGSPLHF. CDR3 nucleotide sequence: TGTGCCAGCAGTCCAACAGGGGGCGGTTCACCCCTCCACTTT.

The chain carries TRBV27 and TRBJ2-7; 12 nucleotides line up with TRBD1. J was trimmed by 7 bases and V by 7 bases; bases with no gene match: 5. Germline assignment: CDR1 MNHEY and CDR2 SMNVEV (reference sequence). This CDR3 spans 13 amino acids. CDR3 amino acids: CASIGTGGVEQYF. The CDR3 DNA is TGTGCCAGCATTGGGACAGGGGGCGTTGAGCAGTACTTC.

The chain couples TRBV5-6 to TRBJ2-3; 7 bases match TRBD1. The V and J ends lost 2 bases and 3 bases, in that order; junction bases with no gene match: 6. CDR1 and CDR2 (germline): SGHDT, YYEEEE. This CDR3 spans 15 amino acids. CDR3 region: CASSFGGRGTDTQYF. CDR3 DNA sequence: TGTGCCAGCAGCTTTGGGGGCAGGGGGACAGATACGCAGTATTTT. The full variable domain, in which reference TRBV5-6 and TRBJ2-3 provide the parts outside the CDR3, is DAGVTQSPTHLIKTRGQQVTLRCSPKSGHDTVSWYQQALGQGPQFIFQYYEEEERQRGNFPDRFSGHQFPNYSSELNVNALLLGDSALYLCASSFGGRGTDTQYFGPGTRLTVL.

This clone was seen just once. The chain combines TRBV18 with TRBJ1-4, with D hard to call. The CDR3 totals 13 residues. V dropped 1 base and J dropped 7 bases, with 7 bases sitting between them. Germline-derived CDR1 and CDR2 are KGHSH and LQKENI. The CDR3 bases are TGTGCCAGCTCACCACAGAGAGGTGAAAAACTGTTTTTT. It specifies CASSPQRGEKLFF. Using reference TRBV18 and TRBJ1-4 for the parts outside the CDR3, the full variable domain is NAGVMQNPRHLVRRRGQEARLRCSPMKGHSHVYWYRQLPEEGLKFMVYLQKENIIDESGMPKERFSAEFPKEGPSILRIQQVVRGDSAAYFCASSPQRGEKLFFGSGTQLSVL.

The chain is built from TRBV5-1 and TRBJ1-6, with a tentative D call TRBD1 (5 bases). The germline V and J ends were trimmed by 0 bases and 3 bases, with 7 bases remaining between them. The CDR3 spans 15 residues. Looked up from germline, CDR1 is SGHRS and CDR2 is YFSETQ. The DNA for the CDR3 is TGCGCCAGCAGCTTGGAAGGGGTCTATAATTCACCCCTCCACTTT. Translated: CASSLEGVYNSPLHF.

The CDR3 is CASSISPQETQYF. CDR3 DNA sequence: TGTGCCAGCTCAATCAGCCCCCAAGAGACCCAGTACTTC. The chain recombines TRBV18 with TRBJ2-5; D gene uncertain. V was trimmed by 5 bases and J by 1 base, leaving 8 bases between them. The germline CDR1 and CDR2 sequences are KGHSH and LQKENI. The CDR3 spans 13 residues.

The chain links TRBV12-3 or TRBV12-4 to TRBJ2-1; D uncertain. Trimming took 2 bases from V and 7 from J, leaving 9 bases between them. The CDR3 consists of 13 residues. This CDR3 reads CASSLYGWNEQFF. In nucleotides, the CDR3 is TGTGCCAGCAGTTTATACGGTTGGAATGAGCAGTTCTTC.